Below are 10 T cell receptor beta chains sequenced from a single sample in a study of monozygotic twins with inflammatory bowel disease. For each CDR3 protein, TCRdb gives one entry from its re-call of the 5' RACE reads, without DNA. In total, the table holds 150,000 or so distinct CDR3 sequences. Source material: blood. These TCRs come from a human donor with ulcerative colitis or Crohn's disease, or a healthy co-twin of an affected twin (not recorded which).

The chain couples TRBV6-2 or TRBV6-3 to TRBJ1-5. The CDR3 has 12 amino acids. Germline assignment: CDR1 MNHEY and CDR2 SVGEGT. CDR3 loop: CASSYSGQPQHF.

The chain combines TRBV3-1 with TRBJ1-3; TCRdb selects TRBD1, and the lack of DNA leaves this call unchecked. Germline V gives CDR1 LGHDT, CDR2 YNNKEL (reference sequence). This CDR3 is 16 amino acids long. The CDR3 loop reads CASTYQTGGSGNTIYF.

The rearrangement links TRBV6-2 or TRBV6-3 to TRBJ2-7. From germline, CDR1 is MNHEY and CDR2 SVGEGT. The CDR3 length is 13 residues. The CDR3 sequence is CASSYAGLYEQYF.

The rearrangement links TRBV27 to TRBJ2-7; TCRdb gives TRBD1 as the D gene, but with no DNA this cannot be confirmed. Germline V gene data show CDR1 as MNHEY and CDR2 as SMNVEV (reference sequence). The CDR3 contains 13 residues. The chain's CDR3 is CASSLISPGEQYF.

The chain couples TRBV5-4 to TRBJ2-7; the TCRdb D gene call, TRBD1, has no DNA to confirm it. The CDR3 totals 13 residues. Germline assignment: CDR1 SGHNT and CDR2 YYREEE (reference sequence). The CDR3 loop is CASSYSWAGAEYF.

CDR3 region: CATSIRTVSEKLFF. The rearrangement joins TRBV15 to TRBJ1-4; TCRdb proposes TRBD1, but this gene call is untestable without DNA. There are 14 residues in the CDR3. The V gene's germline CDR1 is LNHNV and CDR2 YYDKDF (reference sequence). The whole variable domain, filled in from reference TRBV15 and TRBJ1-4, reads DAMVIQNPRYQVTQFGKPVTLSCSQTLNHNVMYWYQQKSSQAPKLLFHYYDKDFNNEADTPDNFQSRRPNTSFCFLDIRSPGLGDTAMYLCATSIRTVSEKLFFGSGTQLSVL.

The chain uses TRBV20-1 and TRBJ2-7; TCRdb lists TRBD1, though no DNA is available to test this call. This CDR3 has 14 amino acids. Germline CDR1 DFQATT, CDR2 SNEGSKA (reference sequence). The CDR3 protein is CSARWTGLSYEQYF.

The CDR3 protein is CASSLRVDGAPFF. This chain joins TRBV7-6 and TRBJ1-1; TCRdb designates TRBD1, a call that cannot be tested without DNA. CDR3 length: 13 amino acids. CDR1 is SGHVS, CDR2 FNYEAQ, per germline.

The CDR3 here is CASSLATGGEQYF. The chain recombines TRBV27 with TRBJ2-7; TCRdb picks TRBD1, but there is no DNA to check that call. The V gene's germline CDR1 is MNHEY and CDR2 SMNVEV (reference sequence). This CDR3 has 13 residues.

This chain links TRBV5-1 with TRBJ2-2; TCRdb's D call of TRBD1 is untestable without DNA. This CDR3 region has 18 residues. Germline CDR1 reads SGHRS; CDR2 reads YFSETQ. CDR3 residues: CASSFRDRGLRETGELFF.